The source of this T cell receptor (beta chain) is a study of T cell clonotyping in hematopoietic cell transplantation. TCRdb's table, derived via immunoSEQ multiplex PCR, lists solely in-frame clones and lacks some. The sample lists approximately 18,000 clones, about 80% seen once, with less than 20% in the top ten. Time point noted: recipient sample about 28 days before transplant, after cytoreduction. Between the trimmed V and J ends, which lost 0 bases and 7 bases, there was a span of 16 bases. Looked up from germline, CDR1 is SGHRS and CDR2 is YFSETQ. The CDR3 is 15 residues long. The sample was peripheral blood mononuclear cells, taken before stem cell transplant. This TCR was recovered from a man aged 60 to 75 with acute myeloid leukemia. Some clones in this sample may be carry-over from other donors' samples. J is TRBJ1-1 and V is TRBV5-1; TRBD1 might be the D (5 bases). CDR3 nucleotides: TGCGCCAGCAGCTTGGACGGTTCCAGGGAAGATGAAGCTTTCTTT. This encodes CASSLDGSREDEAFF. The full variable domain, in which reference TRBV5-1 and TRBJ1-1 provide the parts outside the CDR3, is KAGVTQTPRYLIKTRGQQVTLSCSPISGHRSVSWYQQTPGQGLQFLFEYFSETQRNKGNFPGRFSGRQFSNSRSEMNVSTLELGDSALYLCASSLDGSREDEAFFGQGTRLTVV.